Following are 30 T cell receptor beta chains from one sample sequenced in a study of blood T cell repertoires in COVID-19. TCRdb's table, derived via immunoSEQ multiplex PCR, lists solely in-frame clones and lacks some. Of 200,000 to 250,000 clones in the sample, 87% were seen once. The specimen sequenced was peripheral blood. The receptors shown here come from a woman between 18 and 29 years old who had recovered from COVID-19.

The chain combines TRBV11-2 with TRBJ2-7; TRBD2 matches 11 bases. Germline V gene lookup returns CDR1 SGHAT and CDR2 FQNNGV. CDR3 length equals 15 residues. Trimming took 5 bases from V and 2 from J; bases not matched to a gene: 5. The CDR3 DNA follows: TGTGCCAGCAGCCGGAGACTAGCGGGAACCTACGAGCAGTACTTC. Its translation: CASSRRLAGTYEQYF.

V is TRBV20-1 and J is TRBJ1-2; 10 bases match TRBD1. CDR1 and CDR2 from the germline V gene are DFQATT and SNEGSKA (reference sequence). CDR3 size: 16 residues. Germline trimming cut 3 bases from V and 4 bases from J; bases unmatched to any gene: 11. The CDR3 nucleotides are TGCAGTGCTAGTGGGGGACAGGGGACCTCTAGCTATGGCTACACCTTC. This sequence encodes CSASGGQGTSSYGYTF.

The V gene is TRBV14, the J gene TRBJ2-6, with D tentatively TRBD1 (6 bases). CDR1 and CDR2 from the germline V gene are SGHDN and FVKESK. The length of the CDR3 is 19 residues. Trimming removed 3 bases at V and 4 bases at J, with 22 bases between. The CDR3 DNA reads TGTGCCAGCAGCCACATACCGGGACATAGTTCCCCCGGGGCCAACGTCCTGACTTTC. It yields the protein CASSHIPGHSSPGANVLTF.

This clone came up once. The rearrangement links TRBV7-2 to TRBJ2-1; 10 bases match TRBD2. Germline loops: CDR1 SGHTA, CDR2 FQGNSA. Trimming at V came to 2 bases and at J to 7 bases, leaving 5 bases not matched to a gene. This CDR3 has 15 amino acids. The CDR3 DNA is TGTGCCAGCAGCTTAACCAGCGGGAGGGGGAATGAGCAGTTCTTC. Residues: CASSLTSGRGNEQFF.

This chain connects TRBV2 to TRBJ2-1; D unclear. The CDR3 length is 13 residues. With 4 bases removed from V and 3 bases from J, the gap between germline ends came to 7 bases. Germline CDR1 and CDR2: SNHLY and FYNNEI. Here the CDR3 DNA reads TGTGCCAGCAGTGGTCGGTACTACAATGAGCAGTTCTTC. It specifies CASSGRYYNEQFF. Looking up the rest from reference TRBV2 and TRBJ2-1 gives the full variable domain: EPEVTQTPSHQVTQMGQEVILRCVPISNHLYFYWYRQILGQKVEFLVSFYNNEISEKSEIFDDQFSVERPDGSNFTLKIRSTKLEDSAMYFCASSGRYYNEQFFGPGTRLTVL.

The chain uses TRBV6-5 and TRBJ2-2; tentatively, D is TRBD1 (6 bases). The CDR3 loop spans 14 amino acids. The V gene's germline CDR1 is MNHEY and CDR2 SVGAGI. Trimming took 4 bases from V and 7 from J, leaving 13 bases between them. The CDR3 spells CASSLGHLFGELFF. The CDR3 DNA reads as TGTGCCAGCAGTTTGGGACATCTCTTCGGGGAGCTGTTTTTT.

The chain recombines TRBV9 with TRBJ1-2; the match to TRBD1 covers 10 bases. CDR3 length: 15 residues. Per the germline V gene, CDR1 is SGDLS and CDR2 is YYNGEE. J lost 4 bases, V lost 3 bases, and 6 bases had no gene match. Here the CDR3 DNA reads TGTGCCAGCAGCGGACAGGGGGCCGGTGGCTATGGCTACACCTTC. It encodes CASSGQGAGGYGYTF.

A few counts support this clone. CDR3: CASSDRTGSETQYF. The CDR3 region has the DNA TGCGCCAGCAGTGACCGGACAGGGAGCGAGACCCAGTACTTC. This chain connects TRBV10-1 to TRBJ2-5, with 8 bases matching TRBD1. V lost 3 bases to trimming and J lost 5 bases; unmatched junction nucleotides: 5. This CDR3 is built from 14 residues. Germline lookup yields CDR1 WNHNN and CDR2 SYGVQD (reference sequence).

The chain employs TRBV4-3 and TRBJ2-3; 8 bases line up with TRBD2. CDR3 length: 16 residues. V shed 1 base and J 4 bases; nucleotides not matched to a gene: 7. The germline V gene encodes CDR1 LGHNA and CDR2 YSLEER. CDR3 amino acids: CASSQGGREVADTQYF. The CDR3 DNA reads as TGCGCCAGCAGCCAAGGGGGGCGGGAGGTGGCAGATACGCAGTATTTT.

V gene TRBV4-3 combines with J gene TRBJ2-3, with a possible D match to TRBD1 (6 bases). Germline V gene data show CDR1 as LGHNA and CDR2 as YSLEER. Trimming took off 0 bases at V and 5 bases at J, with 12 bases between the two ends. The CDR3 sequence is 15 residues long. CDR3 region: CASSQDIGGQDTQYF. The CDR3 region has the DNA TGCGCCAGCAGCCAAGATATTGGGGGCCAAGATACGCAGTATTTT.

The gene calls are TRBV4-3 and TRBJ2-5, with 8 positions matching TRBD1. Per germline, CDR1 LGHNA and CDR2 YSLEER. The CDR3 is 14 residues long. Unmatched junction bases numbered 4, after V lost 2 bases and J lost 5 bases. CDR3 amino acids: CASSQTRGRETQYF. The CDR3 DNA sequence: TGCGCCAGCAGCCAAACCAGGGGGCGGGAGACCCAGTACTTC.

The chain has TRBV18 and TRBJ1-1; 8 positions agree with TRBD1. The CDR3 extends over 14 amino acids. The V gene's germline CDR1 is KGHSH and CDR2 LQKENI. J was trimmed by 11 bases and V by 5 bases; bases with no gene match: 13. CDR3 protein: CASSSKSTGDRAFF. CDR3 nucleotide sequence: TGTGCCAGCTCATCAAAATCAACAGGGGACAGGGCTTTCTTT.

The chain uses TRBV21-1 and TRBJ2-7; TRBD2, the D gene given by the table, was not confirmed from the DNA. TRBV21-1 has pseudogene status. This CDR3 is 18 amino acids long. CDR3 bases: TGTGCCAGCATGAGGGCAGGACTAGCGGGGGCCAGCTCCTACGAGCAGTACTTC. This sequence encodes CASMRAGLAGASSYEQYF.

CDR3 sequence reads: CASSSPSSGSYEQYF. The CDR3 coding sequence is TGTGCCAGCAGTTCCCCCTCTAGCGGGAGCTACGAGCAGTACTTC. This rearrangement joins TRBV27 to TRBJ2-7; TRBD2 agrees at 10 bases. V lost 4 bases and J lost 3; bases outside the gene matches: 6. The germline V gene encodes CDR1 MNHEY and CDR2 SMNVEV (reference sequence). The CDR3 is 15 residues long.

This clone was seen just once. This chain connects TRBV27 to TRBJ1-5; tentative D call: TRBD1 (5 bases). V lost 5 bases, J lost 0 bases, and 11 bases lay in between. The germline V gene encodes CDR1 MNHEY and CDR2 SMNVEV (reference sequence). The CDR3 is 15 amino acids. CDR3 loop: CASSPDSYSNQPQHF. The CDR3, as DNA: TGTGCCAGCAGTCCCGACAGTTATAGCAATCAGCCCCAGCATTTT.

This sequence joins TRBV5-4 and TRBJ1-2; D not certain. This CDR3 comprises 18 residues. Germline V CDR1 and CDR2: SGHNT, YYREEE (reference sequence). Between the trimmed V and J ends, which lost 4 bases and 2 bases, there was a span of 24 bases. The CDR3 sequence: CASSQKIHFTETNYGYTF. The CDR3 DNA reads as TGTGCCAGCAGCCAGAAGATTCATTTTACCGAAACAAACTATGGCTACACCTTC.

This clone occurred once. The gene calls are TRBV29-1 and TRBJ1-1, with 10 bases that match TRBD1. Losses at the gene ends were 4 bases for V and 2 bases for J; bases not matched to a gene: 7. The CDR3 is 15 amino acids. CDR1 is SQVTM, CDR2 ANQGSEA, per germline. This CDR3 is CSVAGTGAQNTEAFF. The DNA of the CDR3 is TGCAGCGTTGCCGGGACAGGGGCTCAAAACACTGAAGCTTTCTTT.

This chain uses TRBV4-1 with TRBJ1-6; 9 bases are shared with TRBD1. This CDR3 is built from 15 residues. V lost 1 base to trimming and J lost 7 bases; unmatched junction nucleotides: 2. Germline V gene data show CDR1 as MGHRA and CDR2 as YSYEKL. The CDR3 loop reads CASSQGTGENSPLHF. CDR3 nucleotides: TGCGCCAGCAGCCAAGGGACAGGGGAAAATTCACCCCTCCACTTT.

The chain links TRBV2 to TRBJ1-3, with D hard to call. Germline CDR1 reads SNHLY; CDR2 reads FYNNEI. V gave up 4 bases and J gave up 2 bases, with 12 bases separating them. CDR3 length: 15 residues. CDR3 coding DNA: TGTGCCAGCAGTGCGGTCAACCCCACTGGAAACACCATATATTTT. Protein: CASSAVNPTGNTIYF.

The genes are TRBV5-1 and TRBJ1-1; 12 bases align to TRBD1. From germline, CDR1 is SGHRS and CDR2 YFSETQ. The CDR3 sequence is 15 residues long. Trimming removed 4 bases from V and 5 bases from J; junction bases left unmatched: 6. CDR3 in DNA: TGCGCCAGCAGCCTGGGACAGGGGGCGCGGACTGAAGCTTTCTTT. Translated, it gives CASSLGQGARTEAFF.

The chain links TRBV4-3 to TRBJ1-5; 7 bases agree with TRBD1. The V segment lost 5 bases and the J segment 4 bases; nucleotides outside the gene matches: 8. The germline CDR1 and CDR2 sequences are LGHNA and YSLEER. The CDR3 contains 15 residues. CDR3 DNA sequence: TGCGCCAGCAGCGCCAACATACAGGGGAATCAGCCCCAGCATTTT. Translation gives CASSANIQGNQPQHF.

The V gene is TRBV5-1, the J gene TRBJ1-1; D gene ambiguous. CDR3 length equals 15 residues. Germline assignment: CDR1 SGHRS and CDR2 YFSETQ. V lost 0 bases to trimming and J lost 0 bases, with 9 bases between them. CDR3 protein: CASSLGMSVNTEAFF. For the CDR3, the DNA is TGCGCCAGCAGCTTGGGAATGAGTGTGAACACTGAAGCTTTCTTT.

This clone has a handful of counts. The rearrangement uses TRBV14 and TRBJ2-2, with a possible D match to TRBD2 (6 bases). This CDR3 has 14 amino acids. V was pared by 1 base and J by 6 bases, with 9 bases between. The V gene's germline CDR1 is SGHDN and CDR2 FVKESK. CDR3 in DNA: TGTGCCAGCAGCCAAGTGAGGGACTCCGGGGAGCTGTTTTTT. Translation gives CASSQVRDSGELFF. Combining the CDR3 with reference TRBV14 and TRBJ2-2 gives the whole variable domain EAGVTQFPSHSVIEKGQTVTLRCDPISGHDNLYWYRRVMGKEIKFLLHFVKESKQDESGMPNNRFLAERTGGTYSTLKVQPAELEDSGVYFCASSQVRDSGELFFGEGSRLTVL.

The CDR3 here is CASSQDPLAEPTGELFF. The CDR3 bases are TGTGCCAGCAGCCAAGATCCGTTAGCGGAGCCCACCGGGGAGCTGTTTTTT. V is TRBV4-2 and J is TRBJ2-2, with D possibly being TRBD2 (6 bases). Germline V lookup: CDR1 LGHNA, CDR2 YNFKEQ. V was clipped by 0 bases and J by 4 bases, with 15 bases between them. There are 17 residues in the CDR3.

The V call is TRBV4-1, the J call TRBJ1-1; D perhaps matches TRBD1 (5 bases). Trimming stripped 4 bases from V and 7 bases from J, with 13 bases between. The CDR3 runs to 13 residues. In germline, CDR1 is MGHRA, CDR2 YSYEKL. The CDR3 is CASSPGYSGEAFF. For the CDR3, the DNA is TGCGCCAGCAGCCCAGGGTACTCGGGTGAAGCTTTCTTT.

CDR3 in DNA: TGTGCCAGCAGGGACACTACGGACGGAAACAATGAGCAGTTCTTC. Translating it yields CASRDTTDGNNEQFF. The chain combines TRBV7-3 with TRBJ2-1; D perhaps matches TRBD1 (5 bases). Germline CDR1 and CDR2: SGHTA and FQGTGA. This CDR3 is 15 amino acids long. Between the trimmed V and J ends, which lost 6 bases and 5 bases, there was a span of 17 bases. Full variable domain (missing parts from reference TRBV7-3 and TRBJ2-1): GAGVSQTPSNKVTEKGKYVELRCDPISGHTALYWYRQSLGQGPEFLIYFQGTGAADDSGLPNDRFFAVRPEGSVSTLKIQRTERGDSAVYLCASRDTTDGNNEQFFGPGTRLTVL.

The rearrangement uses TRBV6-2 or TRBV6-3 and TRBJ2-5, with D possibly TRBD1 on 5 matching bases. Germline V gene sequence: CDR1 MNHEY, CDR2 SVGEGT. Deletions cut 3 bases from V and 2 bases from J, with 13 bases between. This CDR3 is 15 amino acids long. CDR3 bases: TGTGCCAGCAGTTATACACCGAGACAGCAAGAGACCCAGTACTTC. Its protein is CASSYTPRQQETQYF.

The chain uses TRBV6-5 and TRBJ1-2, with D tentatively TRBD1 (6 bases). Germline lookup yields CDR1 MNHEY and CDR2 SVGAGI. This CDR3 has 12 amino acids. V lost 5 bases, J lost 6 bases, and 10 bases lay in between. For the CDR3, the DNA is TGTGCCAGCAGTCCAGGGGACCATGGCTACACCTTC. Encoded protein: CASSPGDHGYTF.

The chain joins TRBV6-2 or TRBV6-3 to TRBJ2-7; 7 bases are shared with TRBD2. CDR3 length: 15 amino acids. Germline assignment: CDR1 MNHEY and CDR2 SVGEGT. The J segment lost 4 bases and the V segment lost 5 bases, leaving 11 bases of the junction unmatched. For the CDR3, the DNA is TGTGCCAGCAGTCACTTACAAGGGGAGGGTTACGAGCAGTACTTC. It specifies CASSHLQGEGYEQYF.

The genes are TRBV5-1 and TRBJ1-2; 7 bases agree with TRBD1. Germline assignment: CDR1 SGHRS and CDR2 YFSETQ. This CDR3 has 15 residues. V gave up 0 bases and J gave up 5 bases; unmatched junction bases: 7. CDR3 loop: CASSLGRDSFYGYTF. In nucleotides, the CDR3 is TGCGCCAGCAGCTTGGGAAGGGACAGCTTTTATGGCTACACCTTC.